This T cell receptor (beta chain) was profiled in a study of technical replicates of blood from a few donors. Per germline, CDR1 MDHEN and CDR2 SYDVKM. The V end lost 3 bases, the J end lost 2 bases, and 16 bases lay between the germline ends. CDR3 length equals 16 residues. The method was immunoSEQ multiplex PCR; TCRdb's version includes in-frame clones alone and lacks a portion of them. This sample has fewer than 110,000 clones, with roughly 95% found just once. This receptor was identified in a human donor in good health. The chain recombines TRBV28 with TRBJ1-2, with D possibly matching TRBD1 (5 bases). Material: T cells isolated from PBMCs. The CDR3 DNA follows: TGTGCCAGCAGTTTGCCAGGGTCTCCCTCAAACTATGGCTACACCTTC. This codes for CASSLPGSPSNYGYTF.